This T cell receptor (beta chain) was retrieved from a study of CD4 T cells in relation to SARS-CoV-2 and coronaviruses. For the study at large: TCR beta CDR3s were sequenced after roughly ten-day antigen culture of PBMCs.

Unexposed donor CD4+ T cells date from about 2011-2018, before the COVID-19 pandemic. The cells were cultured for less than twelve days before CD4+ T cells were isolated. Testing used SARS-CoV-2 S/N and four cold-coronavirus spikes on unexposed-donor CD4+ T cells, cells permitting. Method: immunoSEQ multiplex PCR; TCRdb's copy keeps in-frame clones and lacks some. Of approximately 22,000 clones in the sample, approximately 70% were seen once. About this clone: Its antigen is undetermined.

The sequence was obtained from a human donor in good health. The sequenced sample consisted of CD4+ T cells from PBMCs, cultured in vitro.

CDR3 DNA sequence: TGTGCCAGTAGTATGACAGTGAACACTGAAGCTTTCTTT. Amino acids: CASSMTVNTEAFF. The V call is TRBV19, the J call TRBJ1-1; a possible D gene is TRBD1 (5 bases). The CDR3 is made up of 13 amino acids. V dropped 3 bases and J dropped 0 bases, with 5 bases sitting between them. CDR1 is LNHDA, CDR2 SQIVND, per germline (reference sequence).